A selection of T cell receptor beta chains follows, all from one sample in a study of T cell changes during pregnancy in multiple sclerosis. Produced via immunoSEQ multiplex PCR; TCRdb's table is partial and in-frame only. The table shows 84,000 or so clones, with around 94% occurring only once. The sample was peripheral blood, taken in the third trimester of pregnancy. These receptors all come from a female donor with multiple sclerosis, enrolled in a pregnancy study. Both conserved end residues are part of each CDR3. The D gene is left open where the match is weak. The size of a clone is reported for some rows only, either as once, few or many, or as a class for expanded clones.

abundance,d_gene,j_gene,v_gene,CDR3nt,CDR3aa
.,.,TRBJ2-7,TRBV4-1,TGCGCCAGCAGCCAAGGTCCACAGACCTACGAGCAGTACTTC,CASSQGPQTYEQYF
.,TRBD2,TRBJ2-1,TRBV10-3,TGTGCCATCAGTGAGAGTGGTAGCGGGAGATATGAGCAGTTCTTC,CAISESGSGRYEQFF
.,TRBD1,TRBJ1-1,TRBV7-2,TGTGCCAGCAGCCCTCGGGCAGGGGGCGAAGCTTTCTTT,CASSPRAGGEAFF
.,.,TRBJ1-3,TRBV27,TGTGCCAGCAGTTTATCATGGGGCGCAACGTCGGGAAACACCATATATTTT,CASSLSWGATSGNTIYF
.,TRBD2,TRBJ2-3,TRBV9,TGTGCCAGCAGCACCTGGACTAGCGGAAGCACAGATACGCAGTATTTT,CASSTWTSGSTDTQYF
.,.,TRBJ1-1,TRBV27,TGTGCCAGCGGACAAGGCGCTGAAGCTTTCTTT,CASGQGAEAFF
.,TRBD1,TRBJ1-1,TRBV4-2,TGTGCCAGCAGCCAAGATAGACAGGGTTGGAGCTCTGAAGCTTTCTTT,CASSQDRQGWSSEAFF
once,.,TRBJ2-7,TRBV4-1,TGCGCCAGCAGCCAAGATCCCCCGGGAGCGAGGACATTC,CASSQDPPGARTF
.,TRBD2,TRBJ2-1,TRBV15,TGTGCCACCAGCATCTTTAGCGGGGTTTCTTACAATGAGCAGTTCTTC,CATSIFSGVSYNEQFF
.,.,TRBJ2-1,TRBV29-1,TGCAGCGTTGAGGCGGGGCTGTACAATGAGCAGTTCTTC,CSVEAGLYNEQFF
.,TRBD2,TRBJ2-2,TRBV12-5,TGTGCTAGTGGTTATAGCGGGAGTCGAGTGGGGAACACCGGGGAGCTGTTTTTT,CASGYSGSRVGNTGELFF
.,TRBD1,TRBJ2-7,TRBV11-2,TGTGCCAGCAACCTTGACAGGGGAGTGCTCGACGAGCAGTACTTC,CASNLDRGVLDEQYF
once,TRBD1,TRBJ1-1,TRBV5-1,TGCGCCAGCAGCTCGCGACAGGGGTCGAACACTGAAGCTTTCTTT,CASSSRQGSNTEAFF
.,TRBD1,TRBJ1-2,TRBV2,TGTGCCAGCAGTGGATGGGACAGGTCTAACTATGGCTACACCTTC,CASSGWDRSNYGYTF
.,TRBD1,TRBJ1-3,TRBV6-6,TGTGCCAGCAGTTACCCCATACAGGGGAAAGGAAACACCATATATTTT,CASSYPIQGKGNTIYF
.,.,TRBJ2-3,TRBV6-4,TGTGCCAGCAGTGAGAAGGGGAGCACAGATACGCAGTATTTT,CASSEKGSTDTQYF
.,.,TRBJ1-1,TRBV27,TGTGCCAGCAGTCGACAGGCCCCCGGTGAAGCTTTCTTT,CASSRQAPGEAFF
.,.,TRBJ2-7,TRBV9,TGTGCCAGCAGCCCTTTAGGGGACTCCTCCTACGAGCAGTACTTC,CASSPLGDSSYEQYF
.,TRBD2,TRBJ2-1,TRBV5-4,TGTGCCAGCAGCCCCACTAGCGGAATACACAATGAGCAGTTCTTC,CASSPTSGIHNEQFF
.,TRBD2,TRBJ2-3,TRBV30,TGTGCCTGGATCTTCGGGGGGAGGACCACAGATACGCAGTATTTT,CAWIFGGRTTDTQYF
.,.,TRBJ2-2,TRBV28,TGTGCCGGAGGCGTAAGCACCGGGGAGCTGTTTTTT,CAGGVSTGELFF
.,.,TRBJ2-1,TRBV10-1,TGCGCCAGCACCCAGAACAATGAGCAGTTCTTC,CASTQNNEQFF
.,.,TRBJ2-3,TRBV4-1,TGCGCCAGCAGCCAAGATCCGGGTACGCGCGCAGATACGCAGTATTTT,CASSQDPGTRADTQYF
once,.,TRBJ2-5,TRBV9,TGTGCCAGCAGCGGCCGGGAACGAGAGACCCAGTACTTC,CASSGRERETQYF
.,TRBD1,TRBJ1-2,TRBV4-2,TGTGCCAGCAGCGATAGGGGGCTTGACTATGGCTACACCTTC,CASSDRGLDYGYTF
.,TRBD2,TRBJ2-1,TRBV5-6,TGTGCCAGCAGCTTGTGGGCGGGAGGATACAATGAGCAGTTCTTC,CASSLWAGGYNEQFF
.,TRBD1,TRBJ2-1,TRBV7-9,TGTGCCAGCAGCCCCCCGGGACAGGGGCATGAGCAGTTCTTC,CASSPPGQGHEQFF
once,.,TRBJ2-3,TRBV4-2,TGTGCCAGCAGCCAAGATCTCCCAGATACGCAGTATTTT,CASSQDLPDTQYF
.,.,TRBJ1-5,TRBV2,TGTGCCAGCAGTGCCGGGGGGGCGAGCAATCAGCCCCAGCATTTT,CASSAGGASNQPQHF